A single sample is the source of the 26 T cell receptor beta chains below, sequenced in a study of cytomegalovirus exposure and HLA in healthy donors. 60 Vbeta and 13 Jbeta primers were used in PCR. Sequencing used immunoSEQ multiplex PCR; TCRdb keeps in-frame clones, though not all of them. Of 90,000 to 100,000 clones listed, more than 75% are singletons. Specimen: PBMCs. All receptors derive from a man aged 18 to 30 in good health and CMV-seronegative.

This clone was seen only once. V usage is TRBV7-9 and J usage is TRBJ2-5; TRBD2 matches 13 bases. With V trimmed by 6 bases and J by 2 bases, 9 bases remained unmatched. The CDR3 length is 17 residues. CDR1 is SEHNR and CDR2 is FQNEAQ in the germline V gene (reference sequence). Here the CDR3 DNA reads TGTGCCAGCAGATCTGGGACTAGCGGGGCGAGACAAGAGACCCAGTACTTC. Translated, it gives CASRSGTSGARQETQYF.

The chain recombines TRBV6-1 with TRBJ1-5, with TRBD1 matching 9 bases. This CDR3 region has 14 residues. The germline gives CDR1 MNHNS, CDR2 SASEGT. After removal of 3 bases from V and 6 bases from J, the junction contained 3 bases not matched to a gene. This chain's CDR3 is CASSEGQGSQPQHF. The CDR3, as DNA: TGTGCCAGCAGTGAGGGACAGGGTAGTCAGCCCCAGCATTTT.

This chain uses TRBV11-2 with TRBJ2-1; unclear D gene. V lost 1 base to trimming and J lost 5 bases, with 6 bases between them. Looked up from germline, CDR1 is SGHAT and CDR2 is FQNNGV. This CDR3 is 13 amino acids long. CDR3 in DNA: TGTGCCAGCAGCTTAGGAGTTAACAATGAGCAGTTCTTC. Translation: CASSLGVNNEQFF.

The chain's CDR3 is CASSDSASGGPPRSYEQYF. CDR3 bases: TGTGCCAGCAGTGATTCGGCTAGCGGGGGCCCCCCGAGATCATACGAGCAGTACTTC. This chain connects TRBV2 to TRBJ2-7; 10 positions match TRBD2. CDR1 is SNHLY, CDR2 FYNNEI, per germline. V shed 3 bases and J 4 bases; nucleotides not matched to a gene: 18. The CDR3 length is 19 residues.

This clone was counted a few times. This chain joins TRBV6-1 and TRBJ2-1; 10 nucleotides match TRBD1. J was trimmed by 7 bases and V by 3 bases; bases with no gene match: 6. The length of the CDR3 is 15 residues. Germline CDR1 MNHNS, CDR2 SASEGT. CDR3 DNA sequence: TGTGCCAGCAGTGAGGCGACAGGGGGCTGGAATGAGCAGTTCTTC. This translates into CASSEATGGWNEQFF.

The chain recombines TRBV6-5 with TRBJ2-7; D perhaps matches TRBD2 (6 bases). Germline CDR1 reads MNHEY; CDR2 reads SVGAGI. The CDR3 covers 14 residues. V lost 5 bases and J lost 5, with 16 bases in between. The CDR3 loop reads CASSGGTVEDEQYF. For the CDR3, the DNA is TGTGCCAGCAGTGGAGGGACCGTAGAGGACGAGCAGTACTTC.

The V gene is TRBV27, the J gene TRBJ2-7, with D tentatively TRBD1 (6 bases). The CDR3 totals 15 residues. V was pared by 5 bases and J by 5 bases, with 19 bases between. Germline V gives CDR1 MNHEY, CDR2 SMNVEV (reference sequence). The CDR3 spells CASSTGSIAGNEQYF. CDR3 coding DNA: TGTGCCAGCAGTACAGGGTCCATAGCTGGCAACGAGCAGTACTTC.

This clone was counted a few times. CDR3 coding DNA: TGTGCCAGCAGCCAAGCCCAGGGAGGCAATTCACCCCTCCACTTT. This translates into CASSQAQGGNSPLHF. The V and J genes are TRBV14 and TRBJ1-6; D possibly corresponds to TRBD1 (5 bases). This CDR3 has 15 residues. Germline CDR1 and CDR2: SGHDN and FVKESK. The V end lost 1 base, the J end lost 7 bases, and 11 bases lay between the germline ends.

The chain has TRBV6-1 and TRBJ2-7, with a tentative D call TRBD2 (5 bases). The V gene lost 1 base and the J gene lost 3 bases, with 16 bases spanning the gap. Germline CDR1 MNHNS, CDR2 SASEGT. This CDR3 is built from 16 residues. CDR3 coding DNA: TGTGCCAGCAGTGAAGGTGAGGGAGTAGTAGGCTACGAGCAGTACTTC. Its protein product is CASSEGEGVVGYEQYF.

V gene TRBV4-2 combines with J gene TRBJ2-7; 8 bases match TRBD1. This CDR3 has 14 amino acids. V dropped 5 bases and J dropped 3; count of bases not matched to a gene: 6. Germline CDR1 and CDR2: LGHNA and YNFKEQ. CDR3 DNA sequence: TGTGCCAGCAGCAGCGGACAGGGCGACTACGAGCAGTACTTC. As protein: CASSSGQGDYEQYF.

This rearrangement joins TRBV11-3 to TRBJ1-1; no definite D call. The length of the CDR3 is 12 residues. Germline CDR1 reads SGHNT; CDR2 reads YENEEA. The V end was cut by 5 bases, the J end by 7 bases, with 11 bases between. Here the CDR3 reads CASSRSGSEAFF. In DNA, the CDR3 is TGTGCCAGCAGCCGGTCGGGGAGTGAAGCTTTCTTT. The full variable domain, completed using reference TRBV11-3 and TRBJ1-1, is EAGVVQSPRYKIIEKKQPVAFWCNPISGHNTLYWYLQNLGQGPELLIRYENEEAVDDSQLPKDRFSAERLKGVDSTLKIQPAELGDSAVYLCASSRSGSEAFFGQGTRLTVV.

The rearrangement uses TRBV11-3 and TRBJ1-1; TRBD1 is a possible D gene (5 bases). Germline assignment: CDR1 SGHNT and CDR2 YENEEA. V was trimmed by 1 base and J by 4 bases, leaving 7 bases between them. CDR3 size: 13 residues. CDR3 in amino acids: CASSLGDSTEAFF. The CDR3 DNA follows: TGTGCCAGCAGCTTAGGAGACAGCACTGAAGCTTTCTTT.

This clone was counted between two and nine times. This rearrangement joins TRBV6-5 to TRBJ1-1, with D uncertain. The CDR3 sequence is 14 residues long. CDR1 MNHEY and CDR2 SVGAGI come from the germline V gene. The V and J ends lost 2 bases and 4 bases respectively, with 11 bases between them. The CDR3 DNA follows: TGTGCCAGCAGTTACGTTTTTAGTGCCACTGAAGCTTTCTTT. Amino acids: CASSYVFSATEAFF.

The chain carries TRBV27 and TRBJ1-5; no reliable D call. CDR1 MNHEY and CDR2 SMNVEV come from the germline V gene (reference sequence). The CDR3 is 12 residues long. Trimming cost V 6 bases and J 5 bases, with 8 bases left between them. CDR3 amino acids: CASSLMYQPQHF. The CDR3, as DNA: TGTGCCAGCAGCCTTATGTATCAGCCCCAGCATTTT.

This clone was found once. J is TRBJ1-2 and V is TRBV5-6; possible D gene TRBD1, 5 bases. The CDR3 totals 12 residues. Germline-derived CDR1 and CDR2 are SGHDT and YYEEEE. V lost 5 bases and J lost 3, with 8 bases in between. CDR3 amino acids: CASRDSYYGYTF. The CDR3 DNA follows: TGTGCCAGCAGAGACAGCTACTATGGCTACACCTTC. Supplemented by reference TRBV5-6 and TRBJ1-2, the full variable domain reads DAGVTQSPTHLIKTRGQQVTLRCSPKSGHDTVSWYQQALGQGPQFIFQYYEEEERQRGNFPDRFSGHQFPNYSSELNVNALLLGDSALYLCASRDSYYGYTFGSGTRLTVV.

This chain connects TRBV2 to TRBJ1-3, with 8 bases fitting TRBD1. Germline loops: CDR1 SNHLY, CDR2 FYNNEI. This CDR3 has 13 residues. V lost 10 bases, J lost 0 bases, and 2 bases stayed unmatched. The CDR3 here is CAIGTGSGNTIYF. CDR3 bases: TGTGCCATTGGGACAGGCTCTGGAAACACCATATATTTT.

The chain employs TRBV19 and TRBJ2-7; D not resolved. With 3 bases removed from V and 2 bases from J, the gap between germline ends came to 8 bases. CDR3 length equals 13 residues. Germline assignment: CDR1 LNHDA and CDR2 SQIVND (reference sequence). The CDR3 sequence is CASSMFQAYEQYF. DNA of the CDR3: TGTGCCAGTAGTATGTTCCAGGCCTACGAGCAGTACTTC.

CDR3 amino acids: CASSTGTLSGGGYTGELFF. CDR3 coding DNA: TGTGCCAGTAGTACCGGGACCCTTAGCGGGGGGGGTTACACCGGGGAGCTGTTTTTT. This rearrangement joins TRBV19 to TRBJ2-2, with TRBD2 identical over 11 bases. CDR3 length equals 19 residues. From germline, CDR1 is LNHDA and CDR2 SQIVND (reference sequence). The V and J ends lost 4 bases and 3 bases, in that order; junction bases with no gene match: 13.

CDR3 residues: CASSPTTGSNSPLHF. The CDR3 DNA reads TGTGCCAGCAGTCCTACGACAGGGAGCAATTCACCCCTCCACTTT. V gene TRBV6-5 combines with J gene TRBJ1-6; TRBD1 aligns across 7 bases. After removal of 5 bases from V and 7 bases from J, the junction contained 8 bases not matched to a gene. The germline CDR1 and CDR2 sequences are MNHEY and SVGAGI. The length of the CDR3 is 15 residues.

The chain carries TRBV5-4 and TRBJ2-5; 8 nucleotides align to TRBD1. The CDR3 spans 14 residues. The trim removed 3 bases at V and 2 bases at J, leaving 3 bases unmatched. CDR1 and CDR2 (germline): SGHNT, YYREEE (reference sequence). The DNA of the CDR3 is TGTGCCAGCAGCTCGGGACAGGTTCAAGAGACCCAGTACTTC. Its protein product is CASSSGQVQETQYF.

The rearrangement uses TRBV18 and TRBJ1-2; D might be TRBD1 (5 bases). Looked up from germline, CDR1 is KGHSH and CDR2 is LQKENI. The CDR3 loop spans 15 amino acids. V was trimmed by 4 bases and J by 1 base, leaving 13 bases between them. Written as DNA, the CDR3 is TGTGCCAGCTCACGGGGGGGAGCCTTTAACTATGGCTACACCTTC. It is translated as CASSRGGAFNYGYTF. Filled out from reference TRBV18 and TRBJ1-2, the complete variable domain reads NAGVMQNPRHLVRRRGQEARLRCSPMKGHSHVYWYRQLPEEGLKFMVYLQKENIIDESGMPKERFSAEFPKEGPSILRIQQVVRGDSAAYFCASSRGGAFNYGYTFGSGTRLTVV.

The chain recombines TRBV2 with TRBJ1-1, with D unresolved. CDR3 length: 13 residues. Germline CDR1 SNHLY, CDR2 FYNNEI. V lost 10 bases, J lost 0 bases, and 12 bases lay in between. This CDR3 is CATGMQVNTEAFF. The CDR3 DNA is TGTGCCACCGGGATGCAGGTGAACACTGAAGCTTTCTTT.

The CDR3, as DNA: TGTGCCAGTAGTCCAACGGGTGATCAGGACAGGGACCAGCCCCAGCATTTT. Translating it yields CASSPTGDQDRDQPQHF. The genes are TRBV19 and TRBJ1-5; 8 bases are shared with TRBD1. CDR3 length: 17 residues. Germline CDR1 reads LNHDA; CDR2 reads SQIVND (reference sequence). V shed 5 bases and J 7 bases; nucleotides not matched to a gene: 16.

The rearrangement uses TRBV20-1 and TRBJ1-2, with TRBD1 identical over 8 bases. Trimming took 6 bases from V and 10 from J; bases not matched to a gene: 7. Germline V lookup: CDR1 DFQATT, CDR2 SNEGSKA (reference sequence). This CDR3 has 11 amino acids. CDR3 residues: CSAGQGKIYTF. The CDR3 DNA is TGCAGTGCCGGACAGGGCAAAATCTACACCTTC.

This clone was seen once. This sequence joins TRBV19 and TRBJ1-5; no firm D call. Germline-derived CDR1 and CDR2 are LNHDA and SQIVND (reference sequence). The length of the CDR3 is 13 residues. V lost 1 base, J lost 9 bases, and 10 bases lay in between. The CDR3 DNA reads TGTGCCAGTAGTATAGGTCTGGAGGCGCCCCAGCATTTT. Translating it yields CASSIGLEAPQHF.

The chain links TRBV19 to TRBJ2-7; the match to TRBD1 covers 7 bases. Germline V lookup: CDR1 LNHDA, CDR2 SQIVND (reference sequence). The CDR3 spans 16 residues. With 1 base clipped from V and 3 bases from J, the junction kept 9 bases outside the gene matches. The CDR3 nucleotides read TGTGCCAGTAGTATAGTCTCGGGACAGTACCTCTACGAGCAGTACTTC. Its protein product is CASSIVSGQYLYEQYF.